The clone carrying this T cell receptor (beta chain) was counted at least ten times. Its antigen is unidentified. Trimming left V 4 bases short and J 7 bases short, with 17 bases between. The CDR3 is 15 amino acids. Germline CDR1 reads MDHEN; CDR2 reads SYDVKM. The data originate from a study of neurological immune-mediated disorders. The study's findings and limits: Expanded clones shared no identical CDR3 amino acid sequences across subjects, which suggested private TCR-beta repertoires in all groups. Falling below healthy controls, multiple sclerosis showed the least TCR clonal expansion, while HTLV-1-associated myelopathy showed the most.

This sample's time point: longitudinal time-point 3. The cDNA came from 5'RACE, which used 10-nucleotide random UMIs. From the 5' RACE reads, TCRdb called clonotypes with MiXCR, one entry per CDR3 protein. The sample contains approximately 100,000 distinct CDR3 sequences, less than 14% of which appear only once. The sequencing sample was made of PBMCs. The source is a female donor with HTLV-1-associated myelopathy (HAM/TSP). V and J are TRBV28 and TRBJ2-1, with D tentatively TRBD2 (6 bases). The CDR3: CASSSSPGGKNEQFF. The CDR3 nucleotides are TGTGCCAGCAGTTCATCTCCCGGGGGAAAAAATGAGCAGTTCTTC.